This entry features one TCR beta chain sequence. The antigen remains unidentified. This sample is drawn from a study of T cells in localized non-small cell lung cancer. CDR1 and CDR2 (germline): SEHNR, FQNEAQ (reference sequence). The CDR3 extends over 14 amino acids. V shed 5 bases and J shed 1 base, with 11 bases lying between them. The protocol was immunoSEQ multiplex PCR, while the TCRdb copy is restricted to in-frame clones and leaves out a portion. The repertoire holds about 74,000 clones, with about 88% as singletons. Broader study findings: There was an association of higher blood T cell density with longer overall survival. There was higher T cell clonality in uninvolved adjacent lung than in tumor, and it was highest there. Turning up in adjacent lung were a median approximately 58 of the top 100 tumor clones.

Sequences were derived from peripheral blood, sampled before any cancer treatment. The chain joins TRBV7-9 to TRBJ1-1; no firm D call. The sequence came from a female donor older than 55 with stage I lung adenocarcinoma. The CDR3 nucleotides read TGTGCCAGCAGCCCAAGGGTTGGGAACACTGAAGCTTTCTTT. Translation: CASSPRVGNTEAFF. Full variable domain (remainder filled in from reference TRBV7-9 and TRBJ1-1): DTGVSQNPRHKITKRGQNVTFRCDPISEHNRLYWYRQTLGQGPEFLTYFQNEAQLEKSRLLSDRFSAERPKGSFSTLEIQRTEQGDSAMYLCASSPRVGNTEAFFGQGTRLTVV.